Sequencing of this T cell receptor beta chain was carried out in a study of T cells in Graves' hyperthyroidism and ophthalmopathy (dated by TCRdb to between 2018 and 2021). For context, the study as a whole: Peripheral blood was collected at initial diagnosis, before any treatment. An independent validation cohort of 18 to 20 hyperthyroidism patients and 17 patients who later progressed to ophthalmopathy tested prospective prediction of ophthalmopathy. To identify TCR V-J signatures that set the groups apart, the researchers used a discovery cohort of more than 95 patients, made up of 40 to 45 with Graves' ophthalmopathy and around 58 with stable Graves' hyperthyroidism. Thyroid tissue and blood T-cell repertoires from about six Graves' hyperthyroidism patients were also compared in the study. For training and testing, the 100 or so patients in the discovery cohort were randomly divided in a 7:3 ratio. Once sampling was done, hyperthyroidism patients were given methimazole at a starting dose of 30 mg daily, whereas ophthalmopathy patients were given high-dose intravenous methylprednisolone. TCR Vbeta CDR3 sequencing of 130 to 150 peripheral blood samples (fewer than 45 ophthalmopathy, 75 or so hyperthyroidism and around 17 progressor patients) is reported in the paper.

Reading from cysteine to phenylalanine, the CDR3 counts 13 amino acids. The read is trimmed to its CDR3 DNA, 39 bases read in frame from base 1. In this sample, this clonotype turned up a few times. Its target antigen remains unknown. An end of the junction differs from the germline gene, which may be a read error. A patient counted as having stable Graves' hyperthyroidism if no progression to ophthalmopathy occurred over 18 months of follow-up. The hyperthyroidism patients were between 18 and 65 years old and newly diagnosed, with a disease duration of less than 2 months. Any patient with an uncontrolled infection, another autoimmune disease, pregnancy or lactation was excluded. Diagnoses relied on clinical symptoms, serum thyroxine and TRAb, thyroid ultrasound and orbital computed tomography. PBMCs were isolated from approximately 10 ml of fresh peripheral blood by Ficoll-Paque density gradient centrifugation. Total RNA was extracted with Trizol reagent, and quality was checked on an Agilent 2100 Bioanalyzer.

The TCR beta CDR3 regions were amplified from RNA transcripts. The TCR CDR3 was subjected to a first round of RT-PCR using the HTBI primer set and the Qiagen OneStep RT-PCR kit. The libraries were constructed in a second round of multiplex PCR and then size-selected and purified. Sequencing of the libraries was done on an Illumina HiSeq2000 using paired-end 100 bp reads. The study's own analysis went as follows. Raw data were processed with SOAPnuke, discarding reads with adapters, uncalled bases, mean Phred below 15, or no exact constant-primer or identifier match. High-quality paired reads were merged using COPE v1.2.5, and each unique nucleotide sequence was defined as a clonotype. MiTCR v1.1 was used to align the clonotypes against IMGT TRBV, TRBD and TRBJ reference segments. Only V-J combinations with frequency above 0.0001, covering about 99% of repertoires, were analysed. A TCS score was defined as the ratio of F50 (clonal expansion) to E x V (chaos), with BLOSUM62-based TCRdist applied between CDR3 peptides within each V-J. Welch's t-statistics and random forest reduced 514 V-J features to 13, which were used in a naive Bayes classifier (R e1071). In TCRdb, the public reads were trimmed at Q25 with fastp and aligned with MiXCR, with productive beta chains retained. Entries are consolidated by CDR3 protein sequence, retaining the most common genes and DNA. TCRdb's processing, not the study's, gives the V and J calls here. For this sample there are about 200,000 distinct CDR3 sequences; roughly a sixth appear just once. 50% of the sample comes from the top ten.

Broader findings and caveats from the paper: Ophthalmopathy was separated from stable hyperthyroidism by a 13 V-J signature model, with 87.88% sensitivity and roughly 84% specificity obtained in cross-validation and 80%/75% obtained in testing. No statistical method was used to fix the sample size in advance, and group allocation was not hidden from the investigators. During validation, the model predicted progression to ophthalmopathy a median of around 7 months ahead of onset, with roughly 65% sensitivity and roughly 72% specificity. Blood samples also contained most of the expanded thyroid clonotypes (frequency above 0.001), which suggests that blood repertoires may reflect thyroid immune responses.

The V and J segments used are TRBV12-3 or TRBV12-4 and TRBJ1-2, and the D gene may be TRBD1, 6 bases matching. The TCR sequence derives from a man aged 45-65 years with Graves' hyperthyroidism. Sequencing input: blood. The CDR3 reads CASSPSFRGGNAF. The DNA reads TGTGCCAGCAGTCCCTCCTTTAGGGGGGGCAATGCCTTC.